Sequencing of this T cell receptor (beta chain) was carried out in a study of early stage breast cancer tumors. The repertoire was sequenced with immunoSEQ multiplex PCR; TCRdb's copy has only in-frame clones and lacks some. The sample consists of 12,000 to 15,000 clones, roughly 80% of them appearing once. The trim removed 5 bases at V and 5 bases at J, leaving 9 bases unmatched. This CDR3 comprises 14 residues. Per the germline V gene, CDR1 is SGHTS and CDR2 is YDEGEE. The sample was normal breast tissue next to the tumor. The chain is built from TRBV5-8 and TRBJ1-1; 7 positions agree with TRBD1. This sequence originates from a person between 30 and 45 years old with breast cancer. CDR3 amino acids: CASRRRQGRTEAFF. CDR3 DNA: TGTGCCAGCAGACGCAGACAGGGACGAACTGAAGCTTTCTTT.